A selection of T cell receptor beta chains follows, all from one sample in a study of T cell responses to AZD1222 COVID-19 vaccine. Only in-frame clones appear in the TCRdb table, and some are missing; sequencing was by immunoSEQ multiplex PCR. The table includes about 150,000 clones, about 93% detected once. The sequences come from peripheral blood, collected on day 0 of AZD1222 vaccination. Receptor source: an adult in good health. CDR3s include the opening cysteine and the closing phenylalanine or tryptophan. Fields, in order: J gene, clone size, D gene, V gene, CDR3 DNA, CDR3 protein. D genes are given only for firm matches. Not every row has a clone size; where given, it reads once, few, many or a size class.

J gene: TRBJ2-3
clone size: -
D gene: TRBD2
V gene: TRBV3-1/TRBV3-2
CDR3 DNA: TGTGCCAGCAGCCTAGGACTAGCGGGAGGGACAGATACGCAGTATTTT
CDR3 protein: CASSLGLAGGTDTQYF

J gene: TRBJ2-1
clone size: -
D gene: TRBD1
V gene: TRBV27
CDR3 DNA: TGTGCCAGCAGCCGCGGGACAGGGGGCTACAATGAGCAGTTCTTC
CDR3 protein: CASSRGTGGYNEQFF

J gene: TRBJ2-2
clone size: -
D gene: TRBD2
V gene: TRBV5-4
CDR3 DNA: TGTGCCAGCAGCGGCGGAACTGTAGCGGGAGCCAACACCGGGGAGCTGTTTTTT
CDR3 protein: CASSGGTVAGANTGELFF

J gene: TRBJ1-3
clone size: -
D gene: -
V gene: TRBV5-5
CDR3 DNA: TGTGCCAGCAGCTTGGGGGGAACCTCTGGAAACACCATATATTTT
CDR3 protein: CASSLGGTSGNTIYF

J gene: TRBJ1-2
clone size: -
D gene: -
V gene: TRBV15
CDR3 DNA: TGTGCCACCAGCAGAGGAGGGTCAGGGGCTGGCTACACCTTC
CDR3 protein: CATSRGGSGAGYTF

J gene: TRBJ2-7
clone size: -
D gene: -
V gene: TRBV7-9
CDR3 DNA: TGTGCCAGCAGTCATACAGGGTTATCCGGGAGTAAGGACGAGCAGTACTTC
CDR3 protein: CASSHTGLSGSKDEQYF

J gene: TRBJ2-5
clone size: -
D gene: -
V gene: TRBV7-7
CDR3 DNA: TGTGCCAGCAGCTTACTTCTTGGGGGCAGGGAGACCCAGTACTTC
CDR3 protein: CASSLLLGGRETQYF

J gene: TRBJ2-5
clone size: once
D gene: TRBD2
V gene: TRBV7-3
CDR3 DNA: TGTGCCAGCAGCTTATCCAGACTAGCCCAAGAGACCCAGTACTTC
CDR3 protein: CASSLSRLAQETQYF

J gene: TRBJ2-1
clone size: -
D gene: -
V gene: TRBV5-1
CDR3 DNA: TGCGCCAGCAGCATGGGCGAAAGCTCCTACAATGAGCAGTTCTTC
CDR3 protein: CASSMGESSYNEQFF

J gene: TRBJ2-7
clone size: once
D gene: -
V gene: TRBV4-3
CDR3 DNA: TGCGCCAGCAGCCAAGGCTCCGGGTTCGAGCAGTACTTC
CDR3 protein: CASSQGSGFEQYF

J gene: TRBJ1-5
clone size: -
D gene: -
V gene: TRBV9
CDR3 DNA: TGTGCCAGCAGCCGAGCGGAGGGAAGCAATCAGCCCCAGCATTTT
CDR3 protein: CASSRAEGSNQPQHF

J gene: TRBJ2-7
clone size: -
D gene: -
V gene: TRBV5-1
CDR3 DNA: TGCGCCAGCAGCTTGGTCCAGGGGGGCAACGAGCAGTACTTC
CDR3 protein: CASSLVQGGNEQYF

J gene: TRBJ1-2
clone size: few
D gene: -
V gene: TRBV11-2
CDR3 DNA: TGTGCCAGCAAGGCAGGTTCATATGGCTACACCTTC
CDR3 protein: CASKAGSYGYTF

J gene: TRBJ2-7
clone size: -
D gene: -
V gene: TRBV18
CDR3 DNA: TGTGCCAGCTCACCACCGTTCGGCGGGGATACCTACGAGCAGTACTTC
CDR3 protein: CASSPPFGGDTYEQYF

J gene: TRBJ2-7
clone size: -
D gene: -
V gene: TRBV3-1/TRBV3-2
CDR3 DNA: TGTGCCAGCAGCCAAGGAGGGGGGCAGCCTAGAGGCGAGCAGTACTTC
CDR3 protein: CASSQGGGQPRGEQYF

J gene: TRBJ2-5
clone size: -
D gene: -
V gene: TRBV10-3
CDR3 DNA: TGTGCCATCAGTGATGGGGTCGAGGAGACCCAGTACTTC
CDR3 protein: CAISDGVEETQYF

J gene: TRBJ1-5
clone size: -
D gene: -
V gene: TRBV10-3
CDR3 DNA: TGTGCCACCAGTGGCGGCAGTGGGCAGCCCCAGCATTTT
CDR3 protein: CATSGGSGQPQHF

J gene: TRBJ1-2
clone size: -
D gene: -
V gene: TRBV10-1
CDR3 DNA: TGCGCCAGCAGTGAGTCTCCTGGCCGACTATGGAGCTACACCTTC
CDR3 protein: CASSESPGRLWSYTF

J gene: TRBJ1-4
clone size: -
D gene: TRBD1
V gene: TRBV6-5
CDR3 DNA: TGTGCCAGCAGTCCTGACAGGGCGGGGAGTGAAAAACTGTTTTTT
CDR3 protein: CASSPDRAGSEKLFF

J gene: TRBJ1-4
clone size: -
D gene: TRBD1
V gene: TRBV27
CDR3 DNA: TGTGCCAGCAGTTGGACAGGGGGGGAAAAACTGTTTTTT
CDR3 protein: CASSWTGGEKLFF

J gene: TRBJ2-5
clone size: -
D gene: -
V gene: TRBV5-4
CDR3 DNA: TGTGCCAGCAGCTTGGGATCTATTGAAGAGACCCAGTACTTC
CDR3 protein: CASSLGSIEETQYF

J gene: TRBJ2-7
clone size: -
D gene: -
V gene: TRBV5-1
CDR3 DNA: TGCGCCAGCAGCTTGCCCTCCTACGAGCAGTACTTC
CDR3 protein: CASSLPSYEQYF

J gene: TRBJ2-7
clone size: -
D gene: -
V gene: TRBV6-5
CDR3 DNA: TGTGCCAGCACCTTGTACACCTACGAGCAGTACTTC
CDR3 protein: CASTLYTYEQYF

J gene: TRBJ2-2
clone size: -
D gene: TRBD2
V gene: TRBV7-3
CDR3 DNA: TGTGCCAGCAGCACGCGTGGCGGGAGAGGCACCGGGGAGCTGTTTTTT
CDR3 protein: CASSTRGGRGTGELFF

J gene: TRBJ1-2
clone size: -
D gene: -
V gene: TRBV25-1
CDR3 DNA: TGTGCCAGCAGTCCCCCCGGGGCCCGGGAAAGTGGCTACACCTTC
CDR3 protein: CASSPPGARESGYTF

J gene: TRBJ1-3
clone size: -
D gene: TRBD1
V gene: TRBV5-4
CDR3 DNA: TGTGCCAGCAGCCCGACAGGGTCTGGAAACACCATATATTTT
CDR3 protein: CASSPTGSGNTIYF

J gene: TRBJ2-1
clone size: once
D gene: TRBD2
V gene: TRBV29-1
CDR3 DNA: TGCAGCGTTGCCTCGGGGGGGCTCAATGAGCAGTTCTTC
CDR3 protein: CSVASGGLNEQFF

J gene: TRBJ2-7
clone size: -
D gene: -
V gene: TRBV6-5
CDR3 DNA: TGTGCCAGCAGGACGAGGGGCCTCTCCTCCTACGAGCAGTACTTC
CDR3 protein: CASRTRGLSSYEQYF

J gene: TRBJ1-2
clone size: -
D gene: TRBD1
V gene: TRBV6-5
CDR3 DNA: TGTGCCAGCAGATGGACAGGATCCTATGGCTACACCTTC
CDR3 protein: CASRWTGSYGYTF

J gene: TRBJ2-7
clone size: -
D gene: -
V gene: TRBV2
CDR3 DNA: TGTGCCAGCAGGATACGGGAGCAGTACTTC
CDR3 protein: CASRIREQYF

J gene: TRBJ1-5
clone size: few
D gene: -
V gene: TRBV10-3
CDR3 DNA: TGTGCCATCAGGCCGGGGTCGGGGAATCAGCCCCAGCATTTT
CDR3 protein: CAIRPGSGNQPQHF

J gene: TRBJ1-1
clone size: -
D gene: -
V gene: TRBV19
CDR3 DNA: TGTGCCAGTAGTAGTGTTGGGGCAGGGGTGAGAACTGAAGCTTTCTTT
CDR3 protein: CASSSVGAGVRTEAFF

J gene: TRBJ2-2
clone size: once
D gene: -
V gene: TRBV18
CDR3 DNA: TGTGCCAGCTCCGTACGGGAGTCGGTCACCGGGGAGCTGTTTTTT
CDR3 protein: CASSVRESVTGELFF

J gene: TRBJ2-1
clone size: -
D gene: -
V gene: TRBV27
CDR3 DNA: TGTGCCAGCAGTCTCCGGGACGGCTCCTACAATGAGCAGTTCTTC
CDR3 protein: CASSLRDGSYNEQFF

J gene: TRBJ2-1
clone size: -
D gene: TRBD2
V gene: TRBV11-2
CDR3 DNA: TGTGCCAGCAGCTTAAGCGGTACAGGGCTAGCGGGAGCTAATGAGCAGTTCTTC
CDR3 protein: CASSLSGTGLAGANEQFF

J gene: TRBJ1-1
clone size: once
D gene: -
V gene: TRBV7-2
CDR3 DNA: TGTGCCAGCAGCCCGGGACGGTGGAACACTGAAGCTTTCTTT
CDR3 protein: CASSPGRWNTEAFF

J gene: TRBJ2-7
clone size: -
D gene: -
V gene: TRBV27
CDR3 DNA: TGTGCCAGCAAGGGCATTTCGGGCGCCGCATGGTACTTC
CDR3 protein: CASKGISGAAWYF

J gene: TRBJ1-5
clone size: -
D gene: -
V gene: TRBV9
CDR3 DNA: TGTGCCAGCAGCGTAGATGAGGGGACTCAGCCCCAGCATTTT
CDR3 protein: CASSVDEGTQPQHF

J gene: TRBJ1-2
clone size: -
D gene: -
V gene: TRBV2
CDR3 DNA: TGTGCCAGCATTGAGGGCTCGCGCGGCTATGGCTACACCTTC
CDR3 protein: CASIEGSRGYGYTF

J gene: TRBJ1-2
clone size: -
D gene: -
V gene: TRBV6-4
CDR3 DNA: TGTGCCAGCAGTGTAGGGCAGGAGGCTAACTATGGCTACACCTTC
CDR3 protein: CASSVGQEANYGYTF

J gene: TRBJ1-1
clone size: -
D gene: TRBD1
V gene: TRBV5-4
CDR3 DNA: TGTGCCAGCAGCCCCCCGACAGGGGTCCGTAGCACTGAAGCTTTCTTT
CDR3 protein: CASSPPTGVRSTEAFF

J gene: TRBJ1-5
clone size: -
D gene: TRBD1
V gene: TRBV6-5
CDR3 DNA: TGTGCCGGTCGGGGCCTCACAGGGGTTCAGCCCCAGCATTTT
CDR3 protein: CAGRGLTGVQPQHF

J gene: TRBJ2-1
clone size: -
D gene: TRBD2
V gene: TRBV2
CDR3 DNA: TGTGCCAGCAGTGAGGGGCTAGCGGGAAGGTCTGAGCAGTTCTTC
CDR3 protein: CASSEGLAGRSEQFF

J gene: TRBJ1-6
clone size: -
D gene: -
V gene: TRBV7-2
CDR3 DNA: TGTGCCAGCAGCTTAGTCAGCTATAATTCACCCCTCCACTTT
CDR3 protein: CASSLVSYNSPLHF

J gene: TRBJ2-7
clone size: -
D gene: -
V gene: TRBV7-2
CDR3 DNA: TGTGCCAGCAGCTTAGCGAGCGGTGGGGTCTACGAGCAGTACTTC
CDR3 protein: CASSLASGGVYEQYF

J gene: TRBJ2-1
clone size: -
D gene: -
V gene: TRBV28
CDR3 DNA: TGTGCCAGCAGTTTCGCGAATGAGCAGTTCTTC
CDR3 protein: CASSFANEQFF